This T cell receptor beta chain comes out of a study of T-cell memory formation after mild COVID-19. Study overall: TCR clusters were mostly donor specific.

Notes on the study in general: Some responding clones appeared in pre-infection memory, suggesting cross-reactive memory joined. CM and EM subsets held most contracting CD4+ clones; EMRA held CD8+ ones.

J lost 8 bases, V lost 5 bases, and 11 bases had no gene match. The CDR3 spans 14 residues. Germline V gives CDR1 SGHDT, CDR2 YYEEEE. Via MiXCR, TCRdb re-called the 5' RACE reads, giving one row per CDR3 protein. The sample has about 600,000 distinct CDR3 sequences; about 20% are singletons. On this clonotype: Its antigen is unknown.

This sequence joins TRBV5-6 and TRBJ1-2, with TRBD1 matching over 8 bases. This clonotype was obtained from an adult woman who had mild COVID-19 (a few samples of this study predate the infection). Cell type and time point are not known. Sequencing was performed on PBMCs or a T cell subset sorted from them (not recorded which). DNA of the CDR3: TGTGCCAGCAGTAGTAGGGACAGGAATGAGGGCTACACCTTC. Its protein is CASSSRDRNEGYTF.